Shown below are 29 T cell receptor beta chains from a single sample sequenced in a study of shared clonotypes between healthy human individuals. The method was immunoSEQ multiplex PCR; TCRdb's version includes in-frame clones alone and lacks a portion of them. The sample contains around 440,000 clones, 60% to 80% of which appear only once. Sequencing used PBMCs. These receptors all come from a woman aged 40 to 55 in good health. Some clones in this sample may be carry-over from other donors' samples.

This clone was found many times. The V call is TRBV5-4, the J call TRBJ2-2; TRBD2 is a possible D gene (6 bases). This CDR3 has 16 amino acids. Trimming shortened V by 2 bases and J by 3 bases, and 14 bases separated the two germline ends. Germline CDR1 reads SGHNT; CDR2 reads YYREEE (reference sequence). The chain's CDR3 is CASSLVGLRYTGELFF. DNA for the CDR3: TGTGCCAGCAGCTTAGTGGGACTGAGATACACCGGGGAGCTGTTTTTT. Full variable domain (outside the CDR3, taken from reference TRBV5-4 and TRBJ2-2): ETGVTQSPTHLIKTRGQQVTLRCSSQSGHNTVSWYQQALGQGPQFIFQYYREEENGRGNFPPRFSGLQFPNYSSELNVNALELDDSALYLCASSLVGLRYTGELFFGEGSRLTVL.

The CDR3, as DNA: TGTGCCAGCAGATTCCGGGACAGATTTTACAATGAGCAGTTCTTC. Translation: CASRFRDRFYNEQFF. The chain recombines TRBV27 with TRBJ2-1, with TRBD1 identical over 7 bases. V lost 6 bases and J lost 4; bases outside the gene matches: 9. Per the germline V gene, CDR1 is MNHEY and CDR2 is SMNVEV (reference sequence). The CDR3 is 15 residues long.

The chain joins TRBV11-1 to TRBJ2-5, with TRBD1 identical over 8 bases. The J call may be incorrect, as the DNA end agrees better with TRBJ2-7. Germline loops: CDR1 SGHAT, CDR2 FQDESV (reference sequence). This CDR3 is built from 19 residues. The CDR3 coding sequence is TGTGCCAGCAGCTTAGCGGTGAGAACAGGGGGACTGGGGTCCTACGAGCAGTACTTC. Its protein is CASSLAVRTGGLGSYEQYF.

To note about this clone: This may stem from a read error, because a much larger clone lies one nucleotide away. The genes are TRBV7-3 and TRBJ1-1; no reliable D call. The CDR3 covers 13 residues. Germline assignment: CDR1 SGHTA and CDR2 FQGTGA. The ends were cut back, 5 bases at V and 1 base at J, with 8 bases in the middle. The CDR3 DNA reads TGTGCCAGCAGCCCGACACAGAACACTGAAGCTTTCTTT. This sequence encodes CASSPTQNTEAFF.

To note about this clone: A far larger clone differs by one base, so this is likely a read error. Since no conserved phenylalanine or tryptophan closes the CDR3, a read error is the likely cause. V is TRBV30 and J is TRBJ1-2; D possibly corresponds to TRBD1 (6 bases). Germline lookup yields CDR1 GTSNPN and CDR2 SVGIG (reference sequence). The CDR3 sequence is 14 residues long. The V and J ends lost 1 base and 7 bases respectively, with 16 bases between them. DNA for the CDR3: TGTGCCTGGAGTGCCCCGGGGGCGCAGGTTGGCTACACCTCC. It translates to CAWSAPGAQVGYTS.

The V call is TRBV6-1, the J call TRBJ1-4, with D perhaps matching TRBD1 (5 bases). Germline V gene lookup returns CDR1 MNHNS and CDR2 SASEGT. Trimming stripped 5 bases from V and 0 bases from J, with 10 bases between. The CDR3 length is 15 residues. CDR3 in DNA: TGTGCCAGCAGTTTGACCAGGGCAACTAATGAAAAACTGTTTTTT. Translation: CASSLTRATNEKLFF.

The chain has TRBV7-6 and TRBJ2-3; D is uncertain. CDR1 and CDR2 from the germline V gene are SGHVS and FNYEAQ. The CDR3 contains 15 residues. Trimming removed 6 bases at V and 2 bases at J, with 15 bases between. The DNA of the CDR3 is TGTGCCAGCAGTTATGCACGCAGCCCCACAGATACGCAGTATTTT. Protein: CASSYARSPTDTQYF.

The chain combines TRBV5-1 with TRBJ2-3; the match to TRBD1 covers 7 bases. Germline V CDR1 and CDR2: SGHRS, YFSETQ. After removal of 2 bases from V and 2 bases from J, the junction contained 8 bases not matched to a gene. The CDR3 length is 16 residues. The DNA for the CDR3 is TGCGCCAGCAGCTTCACCGGAGACAGGGACACAGATACGCAGTATTTT. The encoded protein is CASSFTGDRDTDTQYF.

Comment on this clone: It is likely a read error: a sequence one base away is far more abundant. V is TRBV6-5 and J is TRBJ2-5; D gene uncertain. The V gene's germline CDR1 is MNHEY and CDR2 SVGAGI. CDR3 length: 11 residues. Trimming took 6 bases from V and 5 from J, leaving 7 bases between them. The CDR3 spells CASSPRETQYF. The CDR3 nucleotides are TGTGCCAGCAGCCCTCGGGAGACCCAGTACTTC.

This chain joins TRBV13 and TRBJ2-5, with D perhaps matching TRBD2 (5 bases). The germline V gene encodes CDR1 PRHDT and CDR2 FYEKMQ (reference sequence). With 4 bases removed from V and 8 bases from J, the gap between germline ends came to 17 bases. The CDR3 is 14 residues long. The CDR3 here is CASSSRPGVGTQYF. CDR3 nucleotides: TGTGCCAGCAGCTCCCGACCCGGGGTGGGCACCCAGTACTTC.

The chain is built from TRBV9 and TRBJ2-7; 8 bases are a match to TRBD2. The ends lost 0 bases at V and 7 bases at J; junction bases unmatched: 15. The CDR3 is made up of 17 amino acids. CDR1 is SGDLS and CDR2 is YYNGEE in the germline V gene. The CDR3 sequence: CASSVGAGLAGGIEQYF. In DNA form, the CDR3 reads TGTGCCAGCAGCGTAGGCGCAGGGCTGGCGGGAGGTATTGAGCAGTACTTC.

The chain carries TRBV11-2 and TRBJ1-1; TRBD1 might be the D (6 bases). Germline loops: CDR1 SGHAT, CDR2 FQNNGV. V dropped 4 bases and J dropped 1 base, with 19 bases sitting between them. This CDR3 region has 17 residues. In DNA, the CDR3 is TGTGCCAGCAGCTCACCTGGGGGAGGGGGAACGAACACTGAAGCTTTCTTT. Encoded protein: CASSSPGGGGTNTEAFF.

The chain uses TRBV4-1 and TRBJ2-7; 9 bases align to TRBD2. Trimming took 4 bases from V and 3 from J; bases not matched to a gene: 22. Germline V gives CDR1 MGHRA, CDR2 YSYEKL. The CDR3 covers 20 residues. Here the CDR3 DNA reads TGCGCCAGCAGCCCCGCCCCTATTTGGCGGGAGGGCCTAGTAGGCTACGAGCAGTACTTC. It translates to CASSPAPIWREGLVGYEQYF.

The chain employs TRBV6-1 and TRBJ1-4; D possibly corresponds to TRBD1 (6 bases). Per the germline V gene, CDR1 is MNHNS and CDR2 is SASEGT. The CDR3 runs 15 residues. V was shortened by 7 bases and J by 8 bases, with 20 bases between the two germline ends. The CDR3 nucleotides read TGTGCCAGCAACCCACAGACAGGCGGCAGGGAAAAACTGTTTTTT. Translated, it gives CASNPQTGGREKLFF.

This rearrangement joins TRBV29-1 to TRBJ1-2; a possible D gene is TRBD1 (5 bases). The CDR3 consists of 12 residues. The germline V gene has CDR1 SQVTM and CDR2 ANQGSEA. V dropped 6 bases and J dropped 3 bases, with 11 bases sitting between them. In nucleotides, the CDR3 is TGCAGCGTCCCGACAGCTTACTATGGCTACACCTTC. Translation: CSVPTAYYGYTF.

This clone was observed at least ten times. V and J are TRBV2 and TRBJ1-1; 9 positions match TRBD1. V shed 6 bases and J 4 bases; nucleotides not matched to a gene: 12. Germline V gene sequence: CDR1 SNHLY, CDR2 FYNNEI. CDR3 length: 16 residues. The CDR3 region is CASSGTGFFVSTEAFF. The CDR3 DNA is TGTGCCAGCAGCGGGACAGGGTTTTTCGTCAGCACTGAAGCTTTCTTT.

The chain joins TRBV27 to TRBJ1-5; D is undetermined. V was pared by 2 bases and J by 6 bases, with 8 bases between. The germline V gene encodes CDR1 MNHEY and CDR2 SMNVEV (reference sequence). The CDR3 contains 13 residues. CDR3 loop: CASSLTPPQPQHF. In DNA form, the CDR3 reads TGTGCCAGCAGTTTAACGCCTCCTCAGCCCCAGCATTTT.

This chain links TRBV6-6 with TRBJ1-1; D not certain. Germline V gene sequence: CDR1 MNHNY, CDR2 SVGAGI (reference sequence). The CDR3 length is 12 residues. The ends were cut back, 5 bases at V and 6 bases at J, with 10 bases in the middle. CDR3 in DNA: TGTGCCAGCAGTCCGGGCGGCTCTGAAGCTTTCTTT. Translation gives CASSPGGSEAFF.

The chain links TRBV30 to TRBJ1-3; D is unclear. The CDR3 is 13 amino acids. CDR1 and CDR2 from the germline V gene are GTSNPN and SVGIG (reference sequence). The V gene lost 4 bases and the J gene lost 3 bases, with 10 bases spanning the gap. The CDR3 DNA is TGTGCCTGGAACCTAGGAGGTGGAAACACCATATATTTT. This sequence encodes CAWNLGGGNTIYF.

Comments on this clone: This is likely an artifact of a read error, given a far larger clone one base away. This same CDR3 is encoded by further DNA sequences in the sample. The gene calls are TRBV29-1 and TRBJ2-6; D gene ambiguous. Trimming took off 6 bases at V and 4 bases at J, with 10 bases between the two ends. Germline V CDR1 and CDR2: SQVTM, ANQGSEA. The CDR3 length is 13 residues. CDR3 region: CSVDWAGANVLTF. The CDR3 bases are TGCAGCGTCGACTGGGCCGGGGCCAACGTCCTGACTTTC.

This clone appeared a single time. The chain is built from TRBV2 and TRBJ2-5; 12 nucleotides align to TRBD2. Germline assignment: CDR1 SNHLY and CDR2 FYNNEI. Trimming cost V 6 bases and J 4 bases; bases outside gene matches: 3. The CDR3 is 14 residues long. CDR3 in amino acids: CASREGLAGETQYF. The CDR3 DNA sequence: TGTGCCAGCAGGGAGGGACTAGCGGGAGAGACCCAGTACTTC.

This chain links TRBV6-1 with TRBJ2-1, with 13 nucleotides matching TRBD2. This CDR3 region has 15 residues. Germline V gene data show CDR1 as MNHNS and CDR2 as SASEGT. The V and J ends lost 4 bases and 6 bases, in that order; junction bases with no gene match: 3. CDR3 residues: CASSGTSGGVNEQFF. In DNA, the CDR3 is TGTGCCAGCAGTGGTACTAGCGGGGGGGTCAATGAGCAGTTCTTC.

This chain uses TRBV29-1 with TRBJ2-1; TRBD2 might be the D (5 bases). The CDR3 has 13 residues. Trimming shortened V by 4 bases and J by 5 bases, and 12 bases separated the two germline ends. Germline assignment: CDR1 SQVTM and CDR2 ANQGSEA. The chain's CDR3 is CSVVPAAHNEQFF. CDR3 nucleotides: TGCAGCGTTGTTCCAGCGGCACACAATGAGCAGTTCTTC.

This chain joins TRBV6-1 and TRBJ2-7, with TRBD2 matching over 10 bases. The germline V gene encodes CDR1 MNHNS and CDR2 SASEGT. Unmatched junction bases numbered 10, after V lost 7 bases and J lost 4 bases. The CDR3 totals 15 residues. The CDR3 DNA follows: TGTGCCAGCAACCTAGGGGCTAGCGGGAGTTACGAGCAGTACTTC. This codes for CASNLGASGSYEQYF.

The J gene is TRBJ2-7, the V gene TRBV30; maybe TRBD2 (9 bases). CDR1 is GTSNPN, CDR2 SVGIG, per germline (reference sequence). Trimming left V 8 bases short and J 1 base short, with 18 bases between. The CDR3 contains 14 residues. CDR3 sequence reads: CATGGLAGSYEQYF. In DNA, the CDR3 is TGTGCCACAGGGGGGCTAGCGGGGTCCTACGAGCAGTACTTC.

The V call is TRBV18, the J call TRBJ2-2; D not resolved. With 0 bases removed from V and 2 bases from J, the gap between germline ends came to 4 bases. The germline CDR1 and CDR2 sequences are KGHSH and LQKENI. The CDR3 extends over 14 amino acids. The CDR3 coding sequence is TGTGCCAGCTCACCACCTTTAAACACCGGGGAGCTGTTTTTT. Translating gives CASSPPLNTGELFF.

This CDR3 reads CASSLVEEETQYF. In DNA, the CDR3 is TGTGCCAGCAGCTTAGTGGAGGAAGAGACCCAGTACTTC. The chain uses TRBV11-1 and TRBJ2-5, with D maybe TRBD2 (5 bases). V was clipped by 1 base and J by 3 bases, with 6 bases between them. Looked up from germline, CDR1 is SGHAT and CDR2 is FQDESV (reference sequence). The CDR3 totals 13 residues.

This chain joins TRBV5-1 and TRBJ1-1; TRBD1 matches 11 bases. Germline lookup yields CDR1 SGHRS and CDR2 YFSETQ. Trimming at V came to 0 bases and at J to 1 base, leaving 5 bases not matched to a gene. There are 17 residues in the CDR3. CDR3: CASSLAYGTGGNTEAFF. DNA of the CDR3: TGCGCCAGCAGCTTGGCCTATGGGACAGGGGGGAACACTGAAGCTTTCTTT.

This clone was observed once. V is TRBV5-6 and J is TRBJ2-3; D is uncertain. Trimming pared 3 bases from V and 1 base from J, leaving 9 bases between. This CDR3 has 14 amino acids. CDR1 and CDR2 from the germline V gene are SGHDT and YYEEEE. CDR3 in amino acids: CASSYAGGTDTQYF. DNA for the CDR3: TGTGCCAGCAGCTATGCCGGAGGCACAGATACGCAGTATTTT.